The source of this T cell receptor (beta chain) is a study of T cells in tuberculosis. Germline assignment: CDR1 LNHDA and CDR2 SQIVND (reference sequence). The CDR3 covers 15 residues. Trimming took 7 bases from V and 6 from J; bases not matched to a gene: 10. TCRdb's table, derived via immunoSEQ multiplex PCR, lists solely in-frame clones and lacks some. Of about 59,000 clones in the sample, 81% were seen once. This clone was picked up one time. Cells were sorted from thawed PBMC rested overnight and stained with GMM-loaded CD1B tetramer, viability dye and anti-CD3. C32 glucose monomycolate from Rhodococcus equi was loaded onto the CD1B tetramers.

This rearrangement joins TRBV19 to TRBJ1-1; TRBD1 matches 11 bases. This TCR derives from an adult woman with latent tuberculosis. Source material: CD1b-GMM tetramer-negative cells sorted from PBMCs. This chain's CDR3 is CASTAWGQGVSEAFF. The CDR3 DNA reads as TGTGCCAGTACGGCTTGGGGACAGGGGGTGTCTGAAGCTTTCTTT. Full variable domain (outside the CDR3, taken from reference TRBV19 and TRBJ1-1): DGGITQSPKYLFRKEGQNVTLSCEQNLNHDAMYWYRQDPGQGLRLIYYSQIVNDFQKGDIAEGYSVSREKKESFPLTVTSAQKNPTAFYLCASTAWGQGVSEAFFGQGTRLTVV.